This T cell receptor beta chain was captured in a study of CD8 T cells in Susac syndrome. RNA in amounts of roughly 0.45 to 1 ug was reverse transcribed with random hexamers. Multiplex immunoSEQ PCR targeted 54 Vbeta and 13 Jbeta TCR beta segments. TCRdb re-called the immunoSEQ multiplex PCR reads with MiXCR, one entry per CDR3 protein. The table has 400,000 or so distinct CDR3 sequences, around 85% seen once. Note on this clonotype: At one end, the junction sequence differs from germline, possibly due to a read error.

The CDR3 is 17 residues long. CDR1 is LGHDT and CDR2 is YNNKEL in the germline V gene (reference sequence). The chain combines TRBV3-1 with TRBJ2-1, with 10 bases that match TRBD2. The sequenced material came from CD8+ T cells from PBMCs. The source is a human donor with multiple sclerosis. The DNA for the CDR3 is TGTGCCAGCGGCCAAGATCTTAGCGGGGGGTACTACAATGAGCAGTTCTTC. Encoded protein: CASGQDLSGGYYNEQFF.